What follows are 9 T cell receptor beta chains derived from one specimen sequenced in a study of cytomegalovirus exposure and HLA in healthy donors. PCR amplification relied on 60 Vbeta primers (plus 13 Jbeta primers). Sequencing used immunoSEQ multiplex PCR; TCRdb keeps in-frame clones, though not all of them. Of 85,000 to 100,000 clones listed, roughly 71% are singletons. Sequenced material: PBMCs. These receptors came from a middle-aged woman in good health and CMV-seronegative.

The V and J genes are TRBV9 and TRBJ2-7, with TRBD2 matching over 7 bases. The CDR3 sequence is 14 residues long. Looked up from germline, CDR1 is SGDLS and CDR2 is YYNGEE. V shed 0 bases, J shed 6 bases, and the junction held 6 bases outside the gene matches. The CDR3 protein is CASSVGRGRREQYF. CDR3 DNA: TGTGCCAGCAGCGTAGGGCGGGGGAGACGCGAGCAGTACTTC.

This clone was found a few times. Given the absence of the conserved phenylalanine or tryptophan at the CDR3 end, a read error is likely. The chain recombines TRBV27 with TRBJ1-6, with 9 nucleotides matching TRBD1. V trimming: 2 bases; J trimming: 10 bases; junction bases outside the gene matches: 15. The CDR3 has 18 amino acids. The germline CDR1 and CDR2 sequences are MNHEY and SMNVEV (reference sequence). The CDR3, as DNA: TGTGCCAGCAGTTTAAATCTTTCGAACAGGGGGCAAAGATCACCCCTCCACGTT. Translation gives CASSLNLSNRGQRSPLHV.

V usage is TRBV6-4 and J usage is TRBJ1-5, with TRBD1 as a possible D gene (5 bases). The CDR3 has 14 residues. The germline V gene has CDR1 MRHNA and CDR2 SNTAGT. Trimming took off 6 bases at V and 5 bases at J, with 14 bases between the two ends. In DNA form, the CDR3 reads TGTGCCAGCAGCCGGACATCGTATGATCAGCCCCAGCATTTT. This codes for CASSRTSYDQPQHF.

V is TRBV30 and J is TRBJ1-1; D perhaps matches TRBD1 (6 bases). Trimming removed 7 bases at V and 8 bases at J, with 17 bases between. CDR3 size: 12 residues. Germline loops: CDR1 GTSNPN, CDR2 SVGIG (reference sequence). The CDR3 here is CAYTAGGTEAFF. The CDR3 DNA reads TGTGCCTACACCGCGGGGGGGACAGAAGCTTTCTTT.

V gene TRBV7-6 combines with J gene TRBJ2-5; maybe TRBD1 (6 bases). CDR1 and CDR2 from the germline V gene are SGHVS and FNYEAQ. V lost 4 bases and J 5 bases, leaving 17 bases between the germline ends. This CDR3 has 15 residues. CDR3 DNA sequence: TGTGCCAGCAGCTCCGGACAGCCCGGTGGGGAGACCCAGTACTTC. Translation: CASSSGQPGGETQYF.

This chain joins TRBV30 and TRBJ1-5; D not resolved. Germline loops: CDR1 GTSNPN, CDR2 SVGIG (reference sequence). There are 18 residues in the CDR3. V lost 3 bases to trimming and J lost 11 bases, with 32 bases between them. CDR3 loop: CAWSVRLQVGLLRSAQHF. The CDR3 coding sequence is TGTGCCTGGAGCGTACGCCTCCAGGTCGGACTTTTGAGATCAGCCCAGCATTTT.

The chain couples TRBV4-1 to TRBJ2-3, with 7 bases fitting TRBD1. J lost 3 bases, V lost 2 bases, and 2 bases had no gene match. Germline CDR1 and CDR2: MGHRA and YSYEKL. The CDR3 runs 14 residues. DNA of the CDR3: TGCGCCAGCAGCCAACCGGGACAGACAGATACGCAGTATTTT. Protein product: CASSQPGQTDTQYF.

The CDR3: CASSSPGQSDTQYF. In DNA, the CDR3 is TGTGCCAGCAGTTCCCCTGGTCAGTCAGATACGCAGTATTTT. The V call is TRBV27, the J call TRBJ2-3; no clear D. CDR1 and CDR2 (germline): MNHEY, SMNVEV (reference sequence). V shed 4 bases and J shed 4 bases, with 12 bases lying between them. The CDR3 runs to 14 residues.

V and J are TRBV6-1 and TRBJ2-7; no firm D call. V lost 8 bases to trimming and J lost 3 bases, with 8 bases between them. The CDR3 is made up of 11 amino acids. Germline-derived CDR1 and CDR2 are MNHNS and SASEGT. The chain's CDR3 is CASSLYYEQYV. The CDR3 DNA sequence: TGTGCCAGCTCCTTATACTACGAGCAGTACGTC.